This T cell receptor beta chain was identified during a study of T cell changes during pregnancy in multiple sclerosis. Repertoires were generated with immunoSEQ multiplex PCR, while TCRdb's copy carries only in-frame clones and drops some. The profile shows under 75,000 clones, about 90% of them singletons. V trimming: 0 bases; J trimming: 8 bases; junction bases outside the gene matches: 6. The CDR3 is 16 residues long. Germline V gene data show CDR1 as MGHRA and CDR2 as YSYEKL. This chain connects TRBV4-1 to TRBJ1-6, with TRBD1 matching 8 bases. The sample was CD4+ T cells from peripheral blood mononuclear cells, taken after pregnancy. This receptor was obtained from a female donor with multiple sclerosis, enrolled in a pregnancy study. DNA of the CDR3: TGCGCCAGCAGCCAAGAAGGAACAGGGGGGCATTCACCCCTCCACTTT. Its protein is CASSQEGTGGHSPLHF.